The 26 T cell receptor beta chains listed next were all sequenced from one sample in a study of T cells in Graves' hyperthyroidism and ophthalmopathy. Amplification of TCR beta CDR3 regions was performed using RNA transcripts as template. TCR CDR3 regions were first amplified by RT-PCR with HTBI primers. TCRdb analysed the multiplex PCR reads with MiXCR anew, one entry per CDR3 protein. Here the sample spans under 250,000 distinct CDR3 sequences, less than 20% being singletons. Sequenced: blood. These receptors were collected from a woman between 45 and 65 years old with Graves' hyperthyroidism.

The chain uses TRBV7-2 and TRBJ2-1; unclear D gene. From germline, CDR1 is SGHTA and CDR2 FQGNSA. The length of the CDR3 is 16 residues. The V end was cut by 0 bases, the J end by 8 bases, with 17 bases between. CDR3 residues: CASSLATQRSGDEQFF. The DNA for the CDR3 is TGTGCCAGCAGCTTAGCGACGCAGCGTAGTGGCGATGAGCAGTTCTTC.

This rearrangement joins TRBV12-3 or TRBV12-4 to TRBJ2-1, with 10 positions matching TRBD2. This CDR3 spans 16 amino acids. V dropped 6 bases and J dropped 5; count of bases not matched to a gene: 10. CDR3 DNA sequence: TGTGCCAGCAGGCGACGGACTAGCGGATCTAACAATGAGCAGTTCTTC. This translates into CASRRRTSGSNNEQFF.

The chain has TRBV7-9 and TRBJ1-2; unclear D gene. Germline CDR1 SEHNR, CDR2 FQNEAQ (reference sequence). The CDR3 has 12 residues. The V end was cut by 5 bases, the J end by 2 bases, with 6 bases between. The CDR3, as DNA: TGTGCCAGCAGCGTATCCAACTATGGCTACACCTTC. It is translated as CASSVSNYGYTF. The variable domain in full, with the rest retrieved from reference TRBV7-9 and TRBJ1-2, is DTGVSQNPRHKITKRGQNVTFRCDPISEHNRLYWYRQTLGQGPEFLTYFQNEAQLEKSRLLSDRFSAERPKGSFSTLEIQRTEQGDSAMYLCASSVSNYGYTFGSGTRLTVV.

The gene calls are TRBV20-1 and TRBJ2-7; 7 bases line up with TRBD2. CDR1 is DFQATT and CDR2 is SNEGSKA in the germline V gene (reference sequence). V was pared by 0 bases and J by 2 bases, with 1 base of the junction left unmatched. This CDR3 spans 13 amino acids. CDR3 in amino acids: CSAREAGAYEQYF. The CDR3 bases are TGCAGTGCTAGAGAGGCGGGGGCCTACGAGCAGTACTTC.

This clonotype turned up a few times. V gene TRBV6-1 combines with J gene TRBJ2-2; D remains unclear. V shed 8 bases and J shed 3 bases, with 7 bases lying between them. Per germline, CDR1 MNHNS and CDR2 SASEGT. The CDR3 totals 12 residues. The CDR3 region has the DNA TGTGCCAGCCTCACTGACACCGGGGAGCTGTTTTTT. Its translation: CASLTDTGELFF.

This clonotype showed up many times. The J gene is TRBJ1-2, the V gene TRBV20-1; TRBD1 might be the D (5 bases). Trimming took off 4 bases at V and 1 base at J, with 16 bases between the two ends. CDR1 DFQATT and CDR2 SNEGSKA come from the germline V gene (reference sequence). This CDR3 has 15 residues. CDR3 amino acids: CSAIIPIQVNYGYTF. The CDR3 DNA reads TGCAGTGCTATTATACCTATACAGGTTAACTATGGCTACACCTTC.

The CDR3 loop is CASSLAGGSRPTHTQYF. In DNA form, the CDR3 reads TGTGCCAGCAGCTTAGCGGGAGGGTCCAGGCCCACCCATACGCAGTATTTT. The chain combines TRBV14 with TRBJ2-3; 11 bases match TRBD2. The V segment lost 5 bases and the J segment 7 bases; nucleotides outside the gene matches: 14. Looked up from germline, CDR1 is SGHDN and CDR2 is FVKESK. The CDR3 has 17 residues.

This clonotype showed up many times. The V gene is TRBV6-5, the J gene TRBJ1-2, with TRBD1 matching over 8 bases. This CDR3 has 15 amino acids. The trim removed 0 bases at V and 8 bases at J, leaving 8 bases unmatched. Germline CDR1 and CDR2: MNHEY and SVGAGI. The CDR3 nucleotides read TGTGCCAGCAGTTACTCAGGGCAGGGGGCCGGAGGCTACACCTTC. Amino acids: CASSYSGQGAGGYTF.

The chain couples TRBV28 to TRBJ1-2, with D tentatively TRBD1 (5 bases). The CDR3 loop spans 13 amino acids. CDR1 and CDR2 (germline): MDHEN, SYDVKM. Trimming cost V 8 bases and J 8 bases, with 18 bases left between them. CDR3 nucleotides: TGTGCCAGCCGTCGTCAGGGACGTGGGGGCTACACCTTC. It yields the protein CASRRQGRGGYTF.

This clonotype turned up a few times. DNA of the CDR3: TGCGCCAGCAGCTTAGGTGGGTTCTCCTACAATGAGCAGTTCTTC. Translation: CASSLGGFSYNEQFF. The chain couples TRBV5-1 to TRBJ2-1; no clear D gene. This CDR3 spans 15 amino acids. V was cut by 2 bases and J by 0 bases, with 9 bases left in between. Germline CDR1 SGHRS, CDR2 YFSETQ.

This clonotype has ten or more counts. V is TRBV12-3 or TRBV12-4 and J is TRBJ2-3; weak D call: TRBD1 (5 bases). The CDR3 spans 14 residues. V was cut by 6 bases and J by 4 bases, with 14 bases left in between. CDR3 sequence reads: CASRPGQEADTQYF. The CDR3 coding sequence is TGTGCCAGCAGACCCGGACAAGAGGCAGATACGCAGTATTTT.

The chain has TRBV20-1 and TRBJ2-3; D might be TRBD2 (6 bases). Germline V gene sequence: CDR1 DFQATT, CDR2 SNEGSKA (reference sequence). This CDR3 has 13 residues. With 8 bases removed from V and 0 bases from J, the gap between germline ends came to 12 bases. CDR3 sequence reads: CSCTSSSTDTQYF. The CDR3 region has the DNA TGCAGTTGTACTAGCAGTAGCACAGATACGCAGTATTTT.

The chain recombines TRBV12-3 or TRBV12-4 with TRBJ2-2, with TRBD2 matching 7 bases. V was clipped by 3 bases and J by 6 bases; unmatched bases: 7. The CDR3 totals 15 residues. CDR3 in DNA: TGTGCCAGCAGTTTCGGCGGGAGTGGGTCCGGGGAGCTGTTTTTT. Translating gives CASSFGGSGSGELFF.

This clonotype was recorded many times. The chain carries TRBV29-1 and TRBJ2-1; D unresolved. The length of the CDR3 is 13 residues. V gave up 3 bases and J gave up 1 base, with 7 bases separating them. Germline assignment: CDR1 SQVTM and CDR2 ANQGSEA. In DNA form, the CDR3 reads TGCAGCGTTGAGAGCATGTCCTACAATGAGCAGTTCTTC. Translation: CSVESMSYNEQFF.

Of note for this clonotype: This sequence may be a read error, since a much larger clone differs from it by one base. The chain couples TRBV28 to TRBJ1-5, with a weak D call TRBD1 (5 bases). This CDR3 has 15 amino acids. The germline V gene encodes CDR1 MDHEN and CDR2 SYDVKM. Between the trimmed V and J ends, which lost 4 bases and 7 bases, there was a span of 17 bases. CDR3 nucleotide sequence: TGTGCCAGCAGTTCCCAGAAAGGGGCAGGCCAGCCCCAGCATTTT. It specifies CASSSQKGAGQPQHF. Full variable domain (missing parts from reference TRBV28 and TRBJ1-5): DVKVTQSSRYLVKRTGEKVFLECVQDMDHENMFWYRQDPGLGLRLIYFSYDVKMKEKGDIPEGYSVSREKKERFSLILESASTNQTSMYLCASSSQKGAGQPQHFGDGTRLSIL.

This clonotype has a count of ten or more. This rearrangement joins TRBV20-1 to TRBJ2-3; 8 bases match TRBD1. Germline CDR1 DFQATT, CDR2 SNEGSKA (reference sequence). J lost 1 base, V lost 3 bases, and 18 bases had no gene match. This CDR3 comprises 19 residues. CDR3 sequence reads: CSASTGGAGGALGTDTQYF. CDR3 nucleotide sequence: TGCAGTGCTAGCACAGGGGGAGCAGGGGGCGCGTTGGGCACAGATACGCAGTATTTT.

This clonotype was seen ten or more times. The V gene is TRBV3-1, the J gene TRBJ2-7, with D possibly being TRBD1 or TRBD2 (6 bases each). This CDR3 is 14 amino acids long. V lost 1 base and J lost 3, with 10 bases in between. Germline lookup yields CDR1 LGHDT and CDR2 YNNKEL (reference sequence). CDR3 protein: CASSQGGALYEQYF. CDR3 nucleotides: TGTGCCAGCAGCCAAGGGGGGGCCCTCTACGAGCAGTACTTC.

This clonotype was detected only a few times. The chain joins TRBV27 to TRBJ1-2, with D maybe TRBD1 (6 bases). The CDR3 loop spans 13 amino acids. Trimming pared 5 bases from V and 4 bases from J, leaving 11 bases between. From germline, CDR1 is MNHEY and CDR2 SMNVEV (reference sequence). CDR3 coding DNA: TGTGCCAGCAGTAACAGGGAGGGCTATGGCTACACCTTC. The encoded protein is CASSNREGYGYTF.

This clonotype was detected a few times. This chain joins TRBV19 and TRBJ2-3; TRBD2 aligns across 7 bases. V was pared by 0 bases and J by 0 bases, with 9 bases of the junction left unmatched. Germline values: CDR1 LNHDA, CDR2 SQIVND (reference sequence). There are 18 residues in the CDR3. The DNA for the CDR3 is TGTGCCAGTAGTATAGATCTCTGGAGCGGGACTAGCACAGATACGCAGTATTTT. It codes for CASSIDLWSGTSTDTQYF.

V is TRBV11-3 and J is TRBJ2-6, with D maybe TRBD1 (5 bases). Germline CDR1 is SGHNT and CDR2 is YENEEA. V was cut by 5 bases and J by 8 bases, with 13 bases left in between. The CDR3 spans 14 residues. Here the CDR3 reads CASSLRGEPNVLTF. The CDR3 bases are TGTGCCAGCAGCCTTAGGGGCGAGCCCAACGTCCTGACTTTC.

This clonotype was observed at least ten times. The chain employs TRBV3-1 and TRBJ2-1; D is unresolved. Per the germline V gene, CDR1 is LGHDT and CDR2 is YNNKEL (reference sequence). This CDR3 region has 11 residues. Trimming removed 6 bases from V and 9 bases from J, with 9 bases in between. The CDR3 DNA follows: TGTGCCAGCAGTCAGTTCCCTGAGCAGTTCTTC. As protein: CASSQFPEQFF.

The sample holds many counts of this clonotype. The chain couples TRBV5-1 to TRBJ2-1; 7 nucleotides match TRBD1. The germline gives CDR1 SGHRS, CDR2 YFSETQ. The CDR3 sequence is 18 residues long. With 0 bases clipped from V and 0 bases from J, the junction kept 9 bases outside the gene matches. CDR3 protein: CASSLGVGGPSSYNEQFF. In DNA, the CDR3 is TGCGCCAGCAGCTTGGGGGTAGGGGGCCCAAGCTCCTACAATGAGCAGTTCTTC.

The chain couples TRBV4-2 to TRBJ1-5, with D perhaps matching TRBD1 (5 bases). The V and J ends lost 0 bases and 2 bases respectively, with 11 bases between them. The CDR3 runs 16 residues. From germline, CDR1 is LGHNA and CDR2 YNFKEQ. The DNA of the CDR3 is TGTGCCAGCAGCCAAGAACTTAGGGGTGGCAATCAGCCCCAGCATTTT. Encoded protein: CASSQELRGGNQPQHF.

At least ten counts were recorded for this clonotype. The rearrangement uses TRBV18 and TRBJ1-1; D is unresolved. This CDR3 region has 12 residues. Trimming took 4 bases from V and 5 from J, leaving 8 bases between them. Germline V gene sequence: CDR1 KGHSH, CDR2 LQKENI. CDR3 amino acids: CASSHSGTEAFF. In DNA form, the CDR3 reads TGTGCCAGCTCACACTCAGGAACTGAAGCTTTCTTT.

This clonotype came up many times. This rearrangement joins TRBV11-1 to TRBJ2-1, with unresolved D. The CDR3 totals 14 residues. Trimming cost V 1 base and J 15 bases, with 19 bases left between them. Germline V gene data show CDR1 as SGHAT and CDR2 as FQDESV (reference sequence). This CDR3 is CASSLDTPTGSRFF. CDR3 sequence (DNA): TGTGCCAGCAGCTTAGATACACCAACTGGTTCTCGGTTCTTC.

This clonotype was counted at least ten times. The chain employs TRBV3-1 and TRBJ2-7; 11 bases match TRBD2. Germline V lookup: CDR1 LGHDT, CDR2 YNNKEL (reference sequence). V lost 1 base, J lost 9 bases, and 5 bases stayed unmatched. The CDR3 runs 14 residues. In DNA, the CDR3 is TGTGCCAGCAGCCAAGTCGGGACTAGCGGTGTGCAGTACTTC. It codes for CASSQVGTSGVQYF.